The source of this T cell receptor beta chain is a study of blood T cell repertoires in COVID-19. Turning to the study itself: Whether acute or convalescent, the COVID-19 samples came from the United States, Italy and Spain. The cDNA or gDNA used as material had been derived from T cells, B-cell-depleted T cells, or PBMCs.

Followed over time, Seattle patients had been enrolled while infection was active. Measured with immunoSEQ multiplex PCR; TCRdb has only the in-frame clones, and not every one. The table records some 200,000 clones, less than 90% of them present only once. V was shortened by 4 bases and J by 7 bases, with 11 bases between the two germline ends. CDR1 and CDR2 from the germline V gene are SGHRS and YFSETQ. This CDR3 has 13 amino acids. The receptor was isolated from a woman aged 65 to 85 with COVID-19, enrolled during active disease. V gene TRBV5-1 combines with J gene TRBJ1-4; the D is unclear. The sequencing input was peripheral blood. The CDR3 here is CASSILASEKLFF. CDR3 bases: TGCGCCAGCAGCATTCTGGCATCTGAAAAACTGTTTTTT. The full variable domain, in which reference TRBV5-1 and TRBJ1-4 provide the parts outside the CDR3, is KAGVTQTPRYLIKTRGQQVTLSCSPISGHRSVSWYQQTPGQGLQFLFEYFSETQRNKGNFPGRFSGRQFSNSRSEMNVSTLELGDSALYLCASSILASEKLFFGSGTQLSVL.